The next 32 T cell receptor beta chains were all read from a single sample in a study of T-cell memory formation after mild COVID-19. TCRdb passed the 5' RACE reads through MiXCR, listing each CDR3 protein once. Of 150,000 to 200,000 distinct CDR3 sequences listed, 25% to 40% are singletons. Specimen: PBMCs or a T cell subset sorted from them (not recorded which). Receptors originate from an adult woman who had mild COVID-19 (a few samples of this study predate the infection). Cell type and time point are not known.

The chain carries TRBV20-1 and TRBJ2-7, with 11 bases matching TRBD2. V shed 8 bases and J 6 bases; nucleotides not matched to a gene: 6. The CDR3 is made up of 12 amino acids. Germline values: CDR1 DFQATT, CDR2 SNEGSKA (reference sequence). In DNA, the CDR3 is TGCAGTTTACTAGCGGGAGCAGGCGAGCAGTACTTC. Translating gives CSLLAGAGEQYF.

This clonotype was counted a few times. This rearrangement joins TRBV29-1 to TRBJ1-3; the match to TRBD1 covers 9 bases. V dropped 7 bases and J dropped 4; count of bases not matched to a gene: 5. Per the germline V gene, CDR1 is SQVTM and CDR2 is ANQGSEA. The CDR3 is 13 residues long. CDR3 sequence reads: CSAQGAGGNTIYF. DNA for the CDR3: TGCAGCGCACAGGGGGCAGGAGGAAACACCATATATTTT.

This clonotype was recorded a few times. The chain couples TRBV9 to TRBJ2-6; D gene unclear. The CDR3 extends over 16 amino acids. Per the germline V gene, CDR1 is SGDLS and CDR2 is YYNGEE. Trimming removed 3 bases at V and 0 bases at J, with 10 bases between. CDR3 in amino acids: CASSAPRTSGANVLTF. CDR3 coding DNA: TGTGCCAGCAGCGCGCCCCGCACCTCTGGGGCCAACGTCCTGACTTTC.

The gene calls are TRBV9 and TRBJ2-7; 8 nucleotides line up with TRBD1. Trimming took 3 bases from V and 3 from J; bases not matched to a gene: 5. From germline, CDR1 is SGDLS and CDR2 YYNGEE. The length of the CDR3 is 14 residues. The CDR3 coding sequence is TGTGCCAGCAGCGCGGGACAGGCCTACTACGAGCAGTACTTC. This sequence encodes CASSAGQAYYEQYF.

This chain connects TRBV7-8 to TRBJ2-3; 12 bases map to TRBD2. Germline loops: CDR1 SGHVS, CDR2 FQNEAQ. The CDR3 length is 17 residues. V lost 3 bases, J lost 5 bases, and 9 bases stayed unmatched. CDR3 sequence reads: CASSFKRTSGTGDTQYF. The CDR3 DNA reads TGTGCCAGCAGCTTCAAACGGACTAGCGGGACGGGAGATACGCAGTATTTT.

The V call is TRBV10-2, the J call TRBJ2-1; 7 nucleotides match TRBD1. From germline, CDR1 is WSHSY and CDR2 SAAADI. Trimming at V came to 8 bases and at J to 6 bases, leaving 7 bases not matched to a gene. This CDR3 spans 13 amino acids. This chain's CDR3 is CASRRDSRNEQFF. CDR3 in DNA: TGCGCCAGCCGAAGGGACAGTCGCAATGAGCAGTTCTTC.

This clonotype turned up a few times. V is TRBV9 and J is TRBJ2-3, with D possibly being TRBD1 or TRBD2 (5 bases each). The V end was cut by 3 bases, the J end by 0 bases, with 8 bases between. This CDR3 is built from 14 residues. CDR1 and CDR2 (germline): SGDLS, YYNGEE. The CDR3 region has the DNA TGTGCCAGCAGCGGGGGACCTAGCACAGATACGCAGTATTTT. Translating gives CASSGGPSTDTQYF.

The gene calls are TRBV7-2 and TRBJ2-7; D perhaps matches TRBD1 (6 bases). The CDR3 loop spans 14 amino acids. Germline loops: CDR1 SGHTA, CDR2 FQGNSA. V lost 1 base, J lost 6 bases, and 13 bases lay in between. The CDR3 here is CASSLVSTGSEQYF. For the CDR3, the DNA is TGTGCCAGCAGCTTAGTTAGCACAGGGTCCGAGCAGTACTTC.

The chain's CDR3 is CASSLGPSQETQYF. CDR3 DNA: TGCGCCAGCAGCTTGGGACCGAGCCAAGAGACCCAGTACTTC. The chain couples TRBV5-1 to TRBJ2-5; no reliable D call. This CDR3 comprises 14 residues. V was pared by 0 bases and J by 1 base, with 7 bases between. Germline values: CDR1 SGHRS, CDR2 YFSETQ.

This clonotype has more than one count but fewer than ten. The V and J genes are TRBV20-1 and TRBJ2-7; 14 nucleotides agree with TRBD2. With 6 bases clipped from V and 4 bases from J, the junction kept 2 bases outside the gene matches. The CDR3 runs 13 residues. The germline gives CDR1 DFQATT, CDR2 SNEGSKA (reference sequence). The CDR3 reads CSARTSGRYEQYF. CDR3 nucleotide sequence: TGCAGTGCACGGACTAGCGGGAGGTACGAGCAGTACTTC.

The chain uses TRBV19 and TRBJ1-2; TRBD1 agrees at 7 bases. With V trimmed by 4 bases and J by 8 bases, 10 bases remained unmatched. CDR3 length: 14 amino acids. Looked up from germline, CDR1 is LNHDA and CDR2 is SQIVND (reference sequence). The CDR3 nucleotides are TGTGCCAGTAGTAGAACACAGGGGATCAAGGGCTACACCTTC. It encodes CASSRTQGIKGYTF. The whole variable domain, filled in from reference TRBV19 and TRBJ1-2, reads DGGITQSPKYLFRKEGQNVTLSCEQNLNHDAMYWYRQDPGQGLRLIYYSQIVNDFQKGDIAEGYSVSREKKESFPLTVTSAQKNPTAFYLCASSRTQGIKGYTFGSGTRLTVV.

In this sample, this clonotype turned up many times. V is TRBV27 and J is TRBJ2-7, with D maybe TRBD2 (6 bases). CDR1 is MNHEY and CDR2 is SMNVEV in the germline V gene (reference sequence). V lost 0 bases and J lost 4, with 7 bases in between. The CDR3 runs 13 residues. CDR3: CASSLSAGYEQYF. The CDR3 DNA is TGTGCCAGCAGTTTATCTGCGGGATACGAGCAGTACTTC.

The gene calls are TRBV6-5 and TRBJ1-2, with 9 bases that match TRBD1. V lost 2 bases and J lost 2; bases outside the gene matches: 3. This CDR3 has 15 amino acids. Germline CDR1 is MNHEY and CDR2 is SVGAGI. In DNA form, the CDR3 reads TGTGCCAGCAGTTACGATACAGGGGGCAACTATGGCTACACCTTC. It is translated as CASSYDTGGNYGYTF.

This clonotype was recorded a few times. This chain uses TRBV24-1 with TRBJ2-3, with 8 bases identical to TRBD1. V shed 1 base and J 4 bases; nucleotides not matched to a gene: 6. The CDR3 has 16 residues. Germline loops: CDR1 KGHDR, CDR2 SFDVKD. The CDR3 DNA sequence: TGTGCCACCAGTGATTTCCAGGGGGCAACAGCAGATACGCAGTATTTT. This codes for CATSDFQGATADTQYF.

The chain carries TRBV6-2 or TRBV6-3 and TRBJ2-1; 10 nucleotides align to TRBD2. Losses at the gene ends were 4 bases for V and 9 bases for J; bases not matched to a gene: 9. The V gene's germline CDR1 is MNHEY and CDR2 SVGEGT. This CDR3 spans 15 amino acids. CDR3: CASSSASGRVSEQFF. The CDR3 DNA is TGTGCCAGCAGTTCTGCGAGCGGGAGGGTTTCTGAGCAGTTCTTC.

CDR3 residues: CSAGHRQETQYF. The CDR3 nucleotides read TGCAGTGCCGGACACCGCCAAGAGACCCAGTACTTC. The chain combines TRBV20-1 with TRBJ2-5; possibly TRBD1 for D (5 bases). The CDR3 is made up of 12 amino acids. Trimming shortened V by 6 bases and J by 1 base, and 9 bases separated the two germline ends. Germline V gene lookup returns CDR1 DFQATT and CDR2 SNEGSKA (reference sequence).

The chain employs TRBV5-4 and TRBJ2-7, with unresolved D. Germline assignment: CDR1 SGHNT and CDR2 YYREEE (reference sequence). The CDR3 runs to 12 residues. Trimming pared 4 bases from V and 4 bases from J, leaving 9 bases between. In nucleotides, the CDR3 is TGTGCCAGCAGCCTACAAAGTTACGAGCAGTACTTC. It yields the protein CASSLQSYEQYF.

The chain carries TRBV24-1 and TRBJ2-1; the match to TRBD1 covers 8 bases. V was pared by 11 bases and J by 7 bases, with 6 bases of the junction left unmatched. Germline CDR1 and CDR2: KGHDR and SFDVKD. There are 12 residues in the CDR3. The CDR3 nucleotides are TGTGCCATAGGGACAGGTCAAAATGAGCAGTTCTTC. It codes for CAIGTGQNEQFF.

The chain carries TRBV24-1 and TRBJ1-4, with D possibly matching TRBD1 (5 bases). V lost 3 bases, J lost 4 bases, and 14 bases lay in between. CDR3 length: 16 residues. Germline lookup yields CDR1 KGHDR and CDR2 SFDVKD. The CDR3 DNA sequence: TGTGCCACCAGTGATCGACTTGGGGGGGATAATGAAAAACTGTTTTTT. It codes for CATSDRLGGDNEKLFF.

The chain combines TRBV6-5 with TRBJ2-1; D possibly corresponds to TRBD2 (5 bases). V was cut by 5 bases and J by 0 bases, with 11 bases left in between. Germline assignment: CDR1 MNHEY and CDR2 SVGAGI. The CDR3 runs 15 residues. Here the CDR3 DNA reads TGTGCCAGCAGTGCAAGCGGTCGCTCCTACAATGAGCAGTTCTTC. Residues: CASSASGRSYNEQFF.

In its sample, this clonotype was seen a few times. The gene calls are TRBV7-2 and TRBJ2-1; D possibly corresponds to TRBD2 (7 bases). Germline V lookup: CDR1 SGHTA, CDR2 FQGNSA. V was clipped by 3 bases and J by 9 bases, with 18 bases between them. The CDR3 extends over 15 amino acids. CDR3 sequence reads: CASSLAAVGGGEQFF. CDR3 DNA: TGTGCCAGCAGCTTGGCAGCGGTGGGAGGGGGTGAGCAGTTCTTC.

The rearrangement links TRBV3-1 to TRBJ2-3; either TRBD1 or TRBD2 may fit D (5 bases each). Germline V lookup: CDR1 LGHDT, CDR2 YNNKEL (reference sequence). The CDR3 length is 16 residues. The V end was cut by 1 base, the J end by 1 base, with 12 bases between. CDR3: CASSQGPGHGTDTQYF. CDR3 coding DNA: TGTGCCAGCAGCCAAGGCCCGGGGCATGGCACAGATACGCAGTATTTT.

The chain carries TRBV5-5 and TRBJ1-2; D remains ambiguous. V lost 4 bases, J lost 4 bases, and 14 bases lay in between. CDR1 and CDR2 from the germline V gene are SGHKS and YYEKEE (reference sequence). The CDR3 extends over 14 amino acids. The CDR3, as DNA: TGTGCCAGCAGCACCATGGAACGGAGCTATGGCTACACCTTC. It encodes CASSTMERSYGYTF. Together with reference TRBV5-5 and TRBJ1-2, the CDR3 gives the full variable domain: DAGVTQSPTHLIKTRGQQVTLRCSPISGHKSVSWYQQVLGQGPQFIFQYYEKEERGRGNFPDRFSARQFPNYSSELNVNALLLGDSALYLCASSTMERSYGYTFGSGTRLTVV.

The V and J genes are TRBV9 and TRBJ2-1; 10 bases fit TRBD2. V dropped 3 bases and J dropped 5; count of bases not matched to a gene: 8. The CDR3 has 16 amino acids. In germline, CDR1 is SGDLS, CDR2 YYNGEE. The CDR3 DNA reads as TGTGCCAGCAGCGCAAACCTAGCGGGAGCTAACAATGAGCAGTTCTTC. Its protein is CASSANLAGANNEQFF. The complete variable domain, with remaining parts taken from reference TRBV9 and TRBJ2-1, reads DSGVTQTPKHLITATGQRVTLRCSPRSGDLSVYWYQQSLDQGLQFLIQYYNGEERAKGNILERFSAQQFPDLHSELNLSSLELGDSALYFCASSANLAGANNEQFFGPGTRLTVL.

This clonotype appeared a few times. The chain has TRBV25-1 and TRBJ2-1; 9 bases line up with TRBD2. Germline loops: CDR1 MGHDK, CDR2 SYGVNS. The CDR3 sequence is 14 residues long. Trimming at V came to 2 bases and at J to 8 bases, leaving 4 bases not matched to a gene. Here the CDR3 reads CASSEPSGRYEQFF. As DNA, the CDR3 is TGTGCCAGCAGTGAACCGAGCGGGAGGTATGAGCAGTTCTTC.

This clonotype came up a few times. The V call is TRBV5-1, the J call TRBJ2-5; TRBD1 might be the D (5 bases). This CDR3 spans 14 amino acids. Between the trimmed V and J ends, which lost 2 bases and 5 bases, there was a span of 13 bases. The germline V gene encodes CDR1 SGHRS and CDR2 YFSETQ. The DNA of the CDR3 is TGCGCCAGCAGCTTTGGAGCAGGGATGGAGACCCAGTACTTC. Amino acids: CASSFGAGMETQYF.

This clonotype was found a few times. The chain joins TRBV19 to TRBJ2-1; 9 bases match TRBD2. The CDR3 is 15 residues long. J was trimmed by 7 bases and V by 3 bases; bases with no gene match: 7. The germline V gene encodes CDR1 LNHDA and CDR2 SQIVND (reference sequence). CDR3 in DNA: TGTGCCAGTAGTATTCGGCGGGAGGGCCTGAATGAGCAGTTCTTC. Translation gives CASSIRREGLNEQFF.

This clonotype was detected only a few times. The chain employs TRBV7-6 and TRBJ2-7; D uncertain. Germline lookup yields CDR1 SGHVS and CDR2 FNYEAQ. CDR3 size: 13 residues. The V end was cut by 1 base, the J end by 1 base, with 5 bases between. This CDR3 is CASSLDQSYEQYF. The CDR3 region has the DNA TGTGCCAGCAGCTTAGATCAGTCCTACGAGCAGTACTTC.

This clonotype was counted only a few times. The CDR3 DNA sequence: TGTGCCAGCGCAAGACTCGGTGAGCAGTTCTTC. Its translation is CASARLGEQFF. The J gene is TRBJ2-1, the V gene TRBV6-5; no clear D. Between the trimmed V and J ends, which lost 8 bases and 9 bases, there was a span of 11 bases. This CDR3 is built from 11 residues. CDR1 and CDR2 (germline): MNHEY, SVGAGI.

The gene calls are TRBV11-2 and TRBJ2-2; D not resolved. This CDR3 comprises 14 residues. The ends were cut back, 1 base at V and 1 base at J, with 4 bases in the middle. CDR1 SGHAT and CDR2 FQNNGV come from the germline V gene. CDR3: CASSLVRNTGELFF. The CDR3 nucleotides are TGTGCCAGCAGCTTAGTCAGGAACACCGGGGAGCTGTTTTTT.

The chain is built from TRBV7-9 and TRBJ2-5; TRBD2 might be the D (5 bases). V lost 6 bases and J 1 base, leaving 6 bases between the germline ends. The germline gives CDR1 SEHNR, CDR2 FQNEAQ (reference sequence). The CDR3 runs 12 residues. The DNA of the CDR3 is TGTGCCAGCAGGCGGGCCCAAGAGACCCAGTACTTC. Its translation: CASRRAQETQYF.

This clonotype occurred a few times. The chain recombines TRBV7-2 with TRBJ2-3; tentative D call: TRBD1 (6 bases). Germline CDR1 SGHTA, CDR2 FQGNSA. Between the trimmed V and J ends, which lost 4 bases and 0 bases, there was a span of 11 bases. The CDR3 consists of 15 residues. For the CDR3, the DNA is TGTGCCAGCAGCTCCGGACAGAGTAGCACAGATACGCAGTATTTT. As protein: CASSSGQSSTDTQYF.